This is a list of T cell receptor beta chains from one sample in a study of T cells in localized non-small cell lung cancer. Sequencing used immunoSEQ multiplex PCR; TCRdb keeps in-frame clones, though not all of them. The table has tens of thousands of clones, roughly nine tenths seen once. Here the sequenced sample was peripheral blood, taken before any cancer treatment. Receptors were obtained from a male donor aged 60 or older with stage I squamous cell lung carcinoma. Each CDR3 is given with its conserved first and last residue.

J gene,V gene,CDR3 protein
TRBJ2-5,TRBV30,CAWTKRPETQYF
TRBJ2-1,TRBV18,CASSLSGGFYNEQFF
TRBJ1-1,TRBV7-9,CASSPLGGTEAFF
TRBJ2-1,TRBV5-6,CASSLPHRARNNEQFF
TRBJ1-1,TRBV5-6,CASSQRGGDTEAFF
TRBJ2-7,TRBV18,CASSLIHRGNERNEQYF
TRBJ1-1,TRBV6-5,CASSGDVHTEAFF
TRBJ2-2,TRBV30,CAWSVPSLDTGELFF
TRBJ2-1,TRBV30,CAWSVGLYNEQFF
TRBJ1-2,TRBV6-5,CASSYARGGHYGYTF
TRBJ2-5,TRBV28,CASTEPRGRGRVGQYF
TRBJ2-7,TRBV7-8,CASSQREGYEQYF
TRBJ1-2,TRBV5-1,CASSLEGYGYTF
TRBJ1-2,TRBV4-2,CASSQGSSGGLFYGYTF
TRBJ2-1,TRBV5-1,CASIPEPGWNEQFF
TRBJ2-6,TRBV18,CASSAGTGLAGANVLTF
TRBJ2-2,TRBV5-4,CASSPLAGFTTGELFF
TRBJ1-3,TRBV10-2,CASRSGVTDGNTIYF
TRBJ1-6,TRBV30,CAWRGPYNSPLHF
TRBJ1-3,TRBV18,CASSPQGAGNTIYF
TRBJ2-5,TRBV6-5,CASSFSQETQYF
TRBJ2-1,TRBV5-1,CASSQRLSNEQFF
TRBJ1-6,TRBV9,CASSVGQPSYNSPLHF
TRBJ2-1,TRBV19,CASSMSRGSLNEQFF
TRBJ2-2,TRBV6-5,CASSILVTGELFF
TRBJ2-7,TRBV19,CASSISASGSLYEQYF
TRBJ2-3,TRBV2,CASSTGPPDTQYF
TRBJ1-2,TRBV5-1,CASSLGTVDVNYGYTF
TRBJ1-1,TRBV7-2,CASSQNTEAFF
TRBJ1-1,TRBV19,CASSFGQSDTEAFF
TRBJ2-3,TRBV6-5,CASRPGQGDTQYF
TRBJ2-1,TRBV15,CATSRRVAGGPGNEQFF
TRBJ1-6,TRBV7-9,CASTRTDNSPLHF
TRBJ2-5,TRBV4-1,CASSPQVRGGAFKQETQYF
TRBJ2-3,TRBV30,CAWSVKDTQYF
TRBJ1-1,TRBV9,CASSVLPRGQNTEAFF
TRBJ1-6,TRBV5-1,CASSSGPGTRINSPLHF
TRBJ2-3,TRBV7-3,CASSSRTSSANVGTDTQYF
TRBJ2-2,TRBV19,CASTMGTFGELFF
TRBJ2-6,TRBV7-3,CASSLSSVGANVLTF
TRBJ2-5,TRBV6-5,CASSKGQVQETQYF